This T cell receptor (beta chain) was found in a study of T-cell memory formation after mild COVID-19 (dated by TCRdb to the early 2020s). With respect to the entire study: TCR sequence clusters from the two donors were largely donor specific. In two donors, T-cell clones that expanded and contracted after mild COVID-19 were followed by sequencing TCRalpha and TCRbeta repertoires longitudinally. Two young, previously healthy adult volunteers, one female and one male, were included in the cohort. What the study reported, not specific to this receptor: Some responding clones were detected in pre-infection memory, which suggested that pre-existing cross-reactive memory T cells had joined the SARS-CoV-2 response. From day 15 to 85, contracting clones showed balanced CD4/CD8 phenotypes, whereas a second wave of clones that expanded from day 15 to 37 leaned towards CD4+. Whether the second-wave clones peaking on day 37 were SARS-CoV-2 specific was not confirmed. The study covered only a couple of mild cases, and larger cohorts including severe cases with pre-infection samples were considered necessary. Contracting CD4+ clones turned up mainly in the CM and EM memory subsets, whereas EMRA was where CD8+ clones were enriched.

This clonotype was seen a handful of times. The antigen it binds to is not known. No qualities accompany the bases; no much larger clone lies one base away. V is trimmed back by 4 bases and J by 5 bases, and the junction contains 9 bases that no gene match accounts for. Inclusive of the bounding cysteine and phenylalanine, the CDR3 is 16 residues long. The read is trimmed to its CDR3 DNA, 48 bases read in frame from base 1. From the germline V gene, CDR1 is LGHNA and CDR2 is YNFKEQ. TCRdb records Illumina NovaSeq 6000 as the sequencer. Using 5'RACE with constant-segment primers, TCRalpha and TCRbeta cDNA libraries were constructed, with sample barcodes and unique molecular identifiers added in the process. Trizol reagent was used to extract RNA from every sample. Amplification of the libraries took two PCR steps, and the second step added a second sample barcode plus Illumina TruSeq adapters. Sequencing of the libraries was done on an Illumina NovaSeq, producing 2 x 150 bp paired-end reads. In the source study's methods: The reads were demultiplexed and collapsed into UMI-guided consensus sequences using migec v1.2.7. Using mixcr v2.1.11, UMI consensuses were aligned to TRA and TRB V and J templates and then assembled into clonotypes. Expanded or contracted clonotypes were those called significant by both edgeR and NoisET, with noise models trained on biological replicates. For edgeR calls, the cutoffs were a false discovery rate-adjusted p below 0.01 and a log2 fold-change threshold of 1. PCA with hierarchical clustering of max-normalized trajectories of the 1000 most abundant clonotypes was used as exploratory dynamics analysis. Each responding clone was given a CD4 or CD8 phenotype based on the CD4+ and CD8+ repertoires, which had been sequenced separately. TCRdb redid the processing of the public reads, applying fastp at Q25 and MiXCR, and retained in-frame beta chains. Here each entry gathers all rows of one CDR3 protein and keeps the most common genes and DNA. The V and J calls were not made by the authors but by TCRdb's processing. This sample comprises about half a million distinct CDR3 sequences, 18% of them detected only once. Of the sample, roughly an eighth falls within the top ten clones.

Ficoll-Paque density gradient centrifugation was used to isolate PBMCs. The sample consisted of PBMCs or a T cell subset sorted from them (not recorded which). The sequence is built from TRBV4-2 and TRBJ2-5, with 11 junctional bases fitting TRBD1. The source is an adult woman who had mild COVID-19 (a few samples of this study predate the infection). The sample titles of this study are shuffled in the database, so cell type and time point are left out; the donor was told from shared clones. The CDR3 sequence is CASSPRTGGIRETQYF. At the DNA level, the sequence is TGTGCCAGCAGCCCCCGGACAGGGGGCATTAGGGAGACCCAGTACTTC.